These T cell receptor beta chains were read from a single sample in a study of blood T cell repertoires in COVID-19. TCRdb's table, derived via immunoSEQ multiplex PCR, lists solely in-frame clones and lacks some. The sample lists some 290,000 clones; about 85% were seen once. The sequenced sample consisted of peripheral blood. Receptor source: a woman between 45 and 60 years old who had recovered from COVID-19. CDR3s include the opening cysteine and the closing phenylalanine or tryptophan. Fields, in order: clone size, D gene, J gene, V gene, CDR3 protein. A D gene is named only where the DNA matches it firmly. The size field is filled for only some rows; it gives once, few, many or a size class.

>once|TRBD2|TRBJ2-7|TRBV9
CASSPGTSGRSYEQYF
>NA|NA|TRBJ2-1|TRBV5-4
CASSLSTAYNEQFF
>once|TRBD1|TRBJ2-2|TRBV12-3/TRBV12-4
CASNTGETGELFF
>NA|TRBD2|TRBJ2-3|TRBV29-1
CSVEGLTSGSGDTQYF
>NA|NA|TRBJ1-1|TRBV30
CAWSYRGITEAFF
>once|NA|TRBJ2-1|TRBV5-4
CASSNAGTPLPFGNEQFF
>NA|TRBD1|TRBJ1-2|TRBV12-3/TRBV12-4
CAIGDRGIHGYTF
>NA|NA|TRBJ2-6|TRBV7-2
CASSPGLGANVLTF
>NA|TRBD2|TRBJ2-7|TRBV11-3
CASSLGRAGVHEQYF
>NA|TRBD1|TRBJ1-2|TRBV28
CASSPGDRNSGYTF
>once|NA|TRBJ2-2|TRBV30
CAWSGRRSRDTGELFF
>few|TRBD1|TRBJ1-1|TRBV11-2
CASSSARQGTMNTEAFF
>NA|TRBD2|TRBJ2-3|TRBV27
CASAQLAGLTDTQYF
>NA|TRBD1|TRBJ1-2|TRBV3-1/TRBV3-2
CASSPWQGAYGYTF
>NA|NA|TRBJ2-4|TRBV14
CASSQGALWNIQYF
>NA|TRBD1|TRBJ1-5|TRBV7-3
CASSLGPGQGDNQPQHF
>NA|NA|TRBJ1-1|TRBV7-9
CASSLVDKNTEAFF
>once|NA|TRBJ2-7|TRBV5-1
CASSLGFSYEQYF
>once|NA|TRBJ2-7|TRBV5-1
CASSKGPGDAYEQYF
>NA|NA|TRBJ2-1|TRBV6-2/TRBV6-3
CASSALAGTNEQFF
>few|NA|TRBJ2-3|TRBV19
CASSANRVLTDTQYF
>NA|NA|TRBJ2-2|TRBV5-4
CASSRVGGDNTGELFF
>once|TRBD2|TRBJ2-7|TRBV5-1
CASTPLAGADNEQYF
>NA|NA|TRBJ1-1|TRBV11-2
CASSLGAGYRTEAFF
>NA|TRBD2|TRBJ2-5|TRBV6-5
CASSYLAGGPLETQYF
>NA|NA|TRBJ1-6|TRBV30
CAWRIQGPYNSPLHF
>NA|TRBD1|TRBJ2-3|TRBV11-3
CASSLRTGRGTDTQYF
>NA|TRBD2|TRBJ2-7|TRBV5-4
CASSLAPGTSNTPYEQYF
>NA|TRBD2|TRBJ2-3|TRBV9
CASSVRPSGSGSQSTQYF
>NA|TRBD2|TRBJ2-1|TRBV11-2
CASSVTSGKEQFF
>NA|NA|TRBJ2-1|TRBV7-9
CASSPDLQRYNEQFF
>NA|NA|TRBJ2-7|TRBV19
CASSGVDSYEQYF
>once|NA|TRBJ1-1|TRBV10-2
CASNEDGNLNTEAFF
>NA|NA|TRBJ1-1|TRBV16
CASSQSQLIIDSTEAFF
>NA|TRBD2|TRBJ2-1|TRBV6-2/TRBV6-3
CASSYSRGGRYNEQFF
>once|TRBD1|TRBJ2-1|TRBV2
CASSAGQGAYNEQFF
>NA|NA|TRBJ2-1|TRBV7-2
CASSSLLVTSYNEQFF
>once|NA|TRBJ1-6|TRBV7-3
CASSLTGSWDSPLHF
>NA|NA|TRBJ2-7|TRBV2
CASSQGLEDEQYF
>NA|TRBD1|TRBJ1-5|TRBV5-6
CASSLAGGPYSNQPQHF
>NA|TRBD1|TRBJ1-2|TRBV18
CASSPLPHLGQAGF
>once|NA|TRBJ1-6|TRBV30
CAWSVGGGSPLHF
>NA|NA|TRBJ1-1|TRBV12-3/TRBV12-4
CASSYGQTEAFF
>NA|TRBD1|TRBJ1-1|TRBV27
CASRTTGKNTEAFF
>NA|NA|TRBJ1-6|TRBV7-2
CASSPSTDGSPLHF
>few|NA|TRBJ1-1|TRBV7-2
CASSLGGGRLMNTEAFF
>NA|NA|TRBJ1-3|TRBV7-9
CASSFGLHSGNTIYF
>once|NA|TRBJ2-4|TRBV19
CASSPSPRAKNIQYF
>NA|TRBD1|TRBJ1-5|TRBV5-1
CASSLETGANQPQHF
>NA|TRBD2|TRBJ2-3|TRBV14
CASSFRLAGPTDTQYF
>NA|TRBD1|TRBJ2-7|TRBV10-3
CAISEPGQGEFKQYF
>NA|TRBD2|TRBJ2-1|TRBV9
CASSGGGGSYNEQFF